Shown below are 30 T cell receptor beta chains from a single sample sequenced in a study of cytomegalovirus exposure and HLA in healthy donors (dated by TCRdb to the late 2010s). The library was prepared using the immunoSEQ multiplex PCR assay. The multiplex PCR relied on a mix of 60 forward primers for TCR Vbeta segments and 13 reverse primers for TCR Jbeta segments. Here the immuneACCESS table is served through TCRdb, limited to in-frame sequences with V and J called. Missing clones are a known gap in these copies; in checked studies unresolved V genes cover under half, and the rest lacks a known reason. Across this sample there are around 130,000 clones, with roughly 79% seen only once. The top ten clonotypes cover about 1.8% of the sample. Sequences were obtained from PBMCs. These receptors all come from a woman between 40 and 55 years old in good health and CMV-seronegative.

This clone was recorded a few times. CDR3: CASSLERGLNQPQHF. DNA of the CDR3: TGTGCCAGCAGCTTAGAAAGGGGACTTAATCAGCCCCAGCATTTT. The rearrangement links TRBV7-6 to TRBJ1-5, with TRBD1 as a possible D gene (5 bases). Germline V gives CDR1 SGHVS, CDR2 FNYEAQ. This CDR3 spans 15 amino acids. With 1 base removed from V and 4 bases from J, the gap between germline ends came to 11 bases.

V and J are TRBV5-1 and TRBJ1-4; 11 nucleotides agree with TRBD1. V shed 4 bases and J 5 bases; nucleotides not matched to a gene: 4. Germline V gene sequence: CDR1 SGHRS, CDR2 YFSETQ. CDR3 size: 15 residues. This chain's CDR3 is CASSLGTGGNEKLFF. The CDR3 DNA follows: TGCGCCAGCAGCCTGGGGACAGGGGGAAATGAAAAACTGTTTTTT.

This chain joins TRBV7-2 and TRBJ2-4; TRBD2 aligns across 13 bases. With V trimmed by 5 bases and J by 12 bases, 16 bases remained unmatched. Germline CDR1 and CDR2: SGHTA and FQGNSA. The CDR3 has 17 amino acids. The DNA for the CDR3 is TGTGCCAGCAGCCACCGGACTAGCGGGGGTGGTGGGGGCAGTCAGTACTTC. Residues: CASSHRTSGGGGGSQYF.

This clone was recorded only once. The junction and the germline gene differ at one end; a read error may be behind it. CDR3 residues: CASSKAGERTDTQYF. CDR3 in DNA: TGTGCCAGCAGTAAAGCGGGAGAGCGCACAGATACGCAGTATTTT. The chain recombines TRBV2 with TRBJ2-3; 8 bases agree with TRBD2. CDR1 SNHLY and CDR2 FYNNEI come from the germline V gene. The CDR3 extends over 15 amino acids.

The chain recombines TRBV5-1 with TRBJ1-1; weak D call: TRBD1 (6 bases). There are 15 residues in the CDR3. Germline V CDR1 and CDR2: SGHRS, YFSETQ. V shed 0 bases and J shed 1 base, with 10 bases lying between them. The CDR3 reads CASSLEGVKNTEAFF. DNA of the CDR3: TGCGCCAGCAGCTTGGAGGGGGTGAAGAACACTGAAGCTTTCTTT.

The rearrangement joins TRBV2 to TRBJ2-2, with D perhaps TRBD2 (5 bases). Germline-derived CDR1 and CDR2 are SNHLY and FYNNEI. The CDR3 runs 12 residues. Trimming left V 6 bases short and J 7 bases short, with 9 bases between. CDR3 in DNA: TGTGCCAGCAGACGGGGAATCGGGGAGCTGTTTTTT. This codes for CASRRGIGELFF. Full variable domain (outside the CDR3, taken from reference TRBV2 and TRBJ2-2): EPEVTQTPSHQVTQMGQEVILRCVPISNHLYFYWYRQILGQKVEFLVSFYNNEISEKSEIFDDQFSVERPDGSNFTLKIRSTKLEDSAMYFCASRRGIGELFFGEGSRLTVL.

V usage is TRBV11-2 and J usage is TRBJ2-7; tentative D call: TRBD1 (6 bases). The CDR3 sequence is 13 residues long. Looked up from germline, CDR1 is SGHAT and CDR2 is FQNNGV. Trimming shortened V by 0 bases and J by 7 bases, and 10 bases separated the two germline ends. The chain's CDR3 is CASSLDQGLEQYF. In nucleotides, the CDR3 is TGTGCCAGCAGCTTAGATCAGGGGTTAGAGCAGTACTTC.

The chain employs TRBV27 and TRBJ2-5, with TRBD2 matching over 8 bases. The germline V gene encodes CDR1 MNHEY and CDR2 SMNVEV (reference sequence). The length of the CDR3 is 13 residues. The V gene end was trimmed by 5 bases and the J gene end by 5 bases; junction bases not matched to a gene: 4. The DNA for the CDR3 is TGTGCCAGCAGTCCCGGACTAGCTGAGACCCAGTACTTC. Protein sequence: CASSPGLAETQYF.

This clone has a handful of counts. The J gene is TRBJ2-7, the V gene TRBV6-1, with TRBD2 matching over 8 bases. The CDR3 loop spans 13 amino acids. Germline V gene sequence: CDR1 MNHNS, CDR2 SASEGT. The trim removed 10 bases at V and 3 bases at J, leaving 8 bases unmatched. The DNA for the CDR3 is TGTGCCATCACCGGGACTAGGGGCTACGAGCAGTACTTC. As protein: CAITGTRGYEQYF.

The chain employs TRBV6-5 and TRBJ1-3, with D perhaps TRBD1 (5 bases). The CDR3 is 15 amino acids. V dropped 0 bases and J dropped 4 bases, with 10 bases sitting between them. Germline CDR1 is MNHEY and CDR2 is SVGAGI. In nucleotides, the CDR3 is TGTGCCAGCAGTTACTCTATAGGGGCAGGAAACACCATATATTTT. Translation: CASSYSIGAGNTIYF.

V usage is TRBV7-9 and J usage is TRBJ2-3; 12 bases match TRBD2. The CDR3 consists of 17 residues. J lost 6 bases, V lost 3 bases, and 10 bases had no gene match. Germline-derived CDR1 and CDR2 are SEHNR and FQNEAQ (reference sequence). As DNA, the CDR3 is TGTGCCAGCAGCTTTTGGAGCCTAGCGGGGGGGCTGGATACGCAGTATTTT. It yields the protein CASSFWSLAGGLDTQYF.

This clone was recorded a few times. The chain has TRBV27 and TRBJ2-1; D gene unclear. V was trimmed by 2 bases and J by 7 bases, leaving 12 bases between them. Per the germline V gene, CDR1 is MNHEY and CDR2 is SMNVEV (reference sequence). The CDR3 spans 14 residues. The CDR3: CASSLLTLQNEQFF. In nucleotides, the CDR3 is TGTGCCAGCAGTTTACTTACCCTCCAGAATGAGCAGTTCTTC.

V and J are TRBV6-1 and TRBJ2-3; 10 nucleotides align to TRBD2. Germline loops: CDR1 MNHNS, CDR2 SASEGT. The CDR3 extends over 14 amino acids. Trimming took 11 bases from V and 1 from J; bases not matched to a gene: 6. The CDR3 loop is CARTGTSGTDTQYF. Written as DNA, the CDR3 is TGTGCCCGGACCGGGACTAGCGGCACAGATACGCAGTATTTT.

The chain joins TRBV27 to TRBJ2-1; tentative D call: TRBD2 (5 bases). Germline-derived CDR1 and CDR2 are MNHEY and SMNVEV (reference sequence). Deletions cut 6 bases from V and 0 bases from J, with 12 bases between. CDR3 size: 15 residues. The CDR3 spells CASSPRRFSYNEQFF. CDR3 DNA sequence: TGTGCCAGCAGCCCGAGGAGGTTCTCCTACAATGAGCAGTTCTTC.

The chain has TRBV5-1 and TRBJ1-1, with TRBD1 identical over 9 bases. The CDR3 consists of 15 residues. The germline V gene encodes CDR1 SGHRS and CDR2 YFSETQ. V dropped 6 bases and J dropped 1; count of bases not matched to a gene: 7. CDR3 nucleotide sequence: TGCGCCAGCACCCGGGACAGGGCAAGGAACACTGAAGCTTTCTTT. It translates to CASTRDRARNTEAFF. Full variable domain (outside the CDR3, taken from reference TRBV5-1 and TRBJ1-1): KAGVTQTPRYLIKTRGQQVTLSCSPISGHRSVSWYQQTPGQGLQFLFEYFSETQRNKGNFPGRFSGRQFSNSRSEMNVSTLELGDSALYLCASTRDRARNTEAFFGQGTRLTVV.

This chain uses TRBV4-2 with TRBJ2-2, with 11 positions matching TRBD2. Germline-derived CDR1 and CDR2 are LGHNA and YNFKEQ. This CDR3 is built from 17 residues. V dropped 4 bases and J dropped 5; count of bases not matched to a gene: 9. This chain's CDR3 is CASSPAGLAGGTGELFF. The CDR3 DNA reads TGTGCCAGCAGCCCCGCGGGGCTAGCGGGAGGTACCGGGGAGCTGTTTTTT.

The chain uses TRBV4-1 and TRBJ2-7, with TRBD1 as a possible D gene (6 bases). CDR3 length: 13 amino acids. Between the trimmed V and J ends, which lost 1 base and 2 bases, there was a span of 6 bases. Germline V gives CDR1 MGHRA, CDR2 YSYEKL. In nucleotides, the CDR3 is TGCGCCAGCAGCCAAGCAGGGGCCTACGAGCAGTACTTC. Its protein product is CASSQAGAYEQYF.

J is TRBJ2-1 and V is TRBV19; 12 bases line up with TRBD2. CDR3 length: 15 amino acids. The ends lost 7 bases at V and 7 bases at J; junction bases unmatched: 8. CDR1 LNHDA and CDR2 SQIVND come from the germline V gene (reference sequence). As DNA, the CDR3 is TGTGCCAGTACTAAGACTAGCGGGAGTTCAAATGAGCAGTTCTTC. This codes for CASTKTSGSSNEQFF. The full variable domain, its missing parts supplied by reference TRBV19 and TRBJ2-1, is DGGITQSPKYLFRKEGQNVTLSCEQNLNHDAMYWYRQDPGQGLRLIYYSQIVNDFQKGDIAEGYSVSREKKESFPLTVTSAQKNPTAFYLCASTKTSGSSNEQFFGPGTRLTVL.

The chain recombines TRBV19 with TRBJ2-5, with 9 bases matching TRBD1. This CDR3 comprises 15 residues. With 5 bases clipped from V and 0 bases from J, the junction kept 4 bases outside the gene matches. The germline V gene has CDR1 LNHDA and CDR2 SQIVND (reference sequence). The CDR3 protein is CASSLTGGYQETQYF. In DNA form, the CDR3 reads TGTGCCAGTAGTTTAACAGGGGGCTACCAAGAGACCCAGTACTTC.

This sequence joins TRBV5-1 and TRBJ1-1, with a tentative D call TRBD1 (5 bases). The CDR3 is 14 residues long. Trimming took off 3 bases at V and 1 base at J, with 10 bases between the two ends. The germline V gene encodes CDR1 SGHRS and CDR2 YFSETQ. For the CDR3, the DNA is TGCGCCAGCAGCTCTCAGACAGCGAACACTGAAGCTTTCTTT. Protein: CASSSQTANTEAFF. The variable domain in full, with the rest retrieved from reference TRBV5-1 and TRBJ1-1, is KAGVTQTPRYLIKTRGQQVTLSCSPISGHRSVSWYQQTPGQGLQFLFEYFSETQRNKGNFPGRFSGRQFSNSRSEMNVSTLELGDSALYLCASSSQTANTEAFFGQGTRLTVV.

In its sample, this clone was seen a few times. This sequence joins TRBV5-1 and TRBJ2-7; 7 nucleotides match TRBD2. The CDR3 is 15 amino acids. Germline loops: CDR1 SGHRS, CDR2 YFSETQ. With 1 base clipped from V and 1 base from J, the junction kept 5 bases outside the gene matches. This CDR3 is CASSLSLAGSYEQYF. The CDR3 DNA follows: TGCGCCAGCAGCTTGAGTTTAGCGGGTTCCTACGAGCAGTACTTC.

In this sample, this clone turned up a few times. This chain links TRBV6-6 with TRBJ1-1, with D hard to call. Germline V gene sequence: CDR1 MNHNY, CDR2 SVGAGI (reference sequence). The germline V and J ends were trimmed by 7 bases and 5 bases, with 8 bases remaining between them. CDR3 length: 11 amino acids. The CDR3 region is CASTAMTEAFF. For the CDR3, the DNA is TGTGCCAGCACTGCGATGACTGAAGCTTTCTTT.

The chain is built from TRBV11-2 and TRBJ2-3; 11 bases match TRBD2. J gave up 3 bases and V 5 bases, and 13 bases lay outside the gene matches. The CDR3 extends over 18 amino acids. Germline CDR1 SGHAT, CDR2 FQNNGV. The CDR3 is CASSHWGASGGLTDTQYF. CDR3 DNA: TGTGCCAGCAGCCATTGGGGCGCTAGCGGGGGGCTGACAGATACGCAGTATTTT.

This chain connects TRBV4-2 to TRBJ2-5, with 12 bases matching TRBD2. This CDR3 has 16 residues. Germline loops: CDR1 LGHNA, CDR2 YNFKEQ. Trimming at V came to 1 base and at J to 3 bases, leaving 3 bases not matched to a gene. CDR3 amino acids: CASSQGRLAGEETQYF. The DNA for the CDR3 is TGTGCCAGCAGCCAAGGGAGACTAGCGGGAGAAGAGACCCAGTACTTC.

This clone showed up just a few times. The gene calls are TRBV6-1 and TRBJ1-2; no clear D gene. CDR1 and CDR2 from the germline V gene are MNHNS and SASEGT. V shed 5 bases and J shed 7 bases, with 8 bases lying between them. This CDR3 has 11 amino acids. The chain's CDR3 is CASSSTLGYTF. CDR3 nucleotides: TGTGCCAGCAGTTCGACTCTTGGCTACACCTTC.

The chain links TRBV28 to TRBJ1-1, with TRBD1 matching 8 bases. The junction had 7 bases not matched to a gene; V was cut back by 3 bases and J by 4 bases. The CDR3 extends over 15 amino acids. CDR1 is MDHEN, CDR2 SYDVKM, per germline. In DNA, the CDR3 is TGTGCCAGCAGTTTCGTTCAGGGGGCGCGCACTGAAGCTTTCTTT. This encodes CASSFVQGARTEAFF.

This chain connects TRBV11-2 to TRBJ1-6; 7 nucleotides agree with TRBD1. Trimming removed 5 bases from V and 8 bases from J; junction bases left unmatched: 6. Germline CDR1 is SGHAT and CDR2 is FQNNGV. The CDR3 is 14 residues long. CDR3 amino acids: CASSAQGHDSPLHF. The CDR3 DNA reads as TGTGCCAGCAGCGCACAGGGGCACGATTCACCCCTCCACTTT. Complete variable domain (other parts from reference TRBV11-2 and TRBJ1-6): EAGVAQSPRYKIIEKRQSVAFWCNPISGHATLYWYQQILGQGPKLLIQFQNNGVVDDSQLPKDRFSAERLKGVDSTLKIQPAKLEDSAVYLCASSAQGHDSPLHFGNGTRLTVT.

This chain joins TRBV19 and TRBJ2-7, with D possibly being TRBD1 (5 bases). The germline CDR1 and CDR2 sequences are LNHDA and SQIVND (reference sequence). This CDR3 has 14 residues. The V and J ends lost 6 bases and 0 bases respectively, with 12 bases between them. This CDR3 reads CASSVTGISYEQYF. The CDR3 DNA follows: TGTGCCAGTAGCGTCACAGGAATCTCCTACGAGCAGTACTTC.

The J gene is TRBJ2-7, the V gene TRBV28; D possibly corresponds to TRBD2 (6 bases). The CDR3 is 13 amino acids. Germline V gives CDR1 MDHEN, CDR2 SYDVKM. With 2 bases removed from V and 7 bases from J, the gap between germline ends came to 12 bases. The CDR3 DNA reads TGTGCCAGCAGTTTAGCGGGATTCTGGGAGCAGTACTTC. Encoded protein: CASSLAGFWEQYF.

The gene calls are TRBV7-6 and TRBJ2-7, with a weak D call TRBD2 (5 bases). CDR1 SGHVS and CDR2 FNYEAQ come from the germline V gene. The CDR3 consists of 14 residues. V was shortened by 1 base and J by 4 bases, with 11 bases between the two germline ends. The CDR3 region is CASSLVASRYEQYF. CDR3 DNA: TGTGCCAGCAGCTTAGTGGCTAGCAGGTACGAGCAGTACTTC. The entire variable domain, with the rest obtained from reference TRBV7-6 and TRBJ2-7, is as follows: GAGVSQSPRYKVTKRGQDVALRCDPISGHVSLYWYRQALGQGPEFLTYFNYEAQQDKSGLPNDRFSAERPEGSISTLTIQRTEQRDSAMYRCASSLVASRYEQYFGPGTRLTVT.